These 19 T cell receptor beta chains were sequenced from one sample in a study of cytomegalovirus exposure and HLA in healthy donors. PCR amplification relied on 60 Vbeta primers (plus 13 Jbeta primers). Method: immunoSEQ multiplex PCR; TCRdb's copy keeps in-frame clones and lacks some. The data contain approximately 120,000 clones, 60% to 85% of them singletons. Sequencing was done on a sample of PBMCs. The origin of the receptors is a woman aged 40 to 49 in good health and CMV-seronegative.

This chain uses TRBV19 with TRBJ2-3; 13 bases are a match to TRBD2. Germline lookup yields CDR1 LNHDA and CDR2 SQIVND (reference sequence). This CDR3 comprises 18 residues. V was pared by 4 bases and J by 4 bases, with 11 bases of the junction left unmatched. The CDR3 spells CASSNNPTSGRASDTQYF. The CDR3 region has the DNA TGTGCCAGTAGTAACAACCCAACTAGCGGGAGGGCCTCAGATACGCAGTATTTT. Filled out from reference TRBV19 and TRBJ2-3, the complete variable domain reads DGGITQSPKYLFRKEGQNVTLSCEQNLNHDAMYWYRQDPGQGLRLIYYSQIVNDFQKGDIAEGYSVSREKKESFPLTVTSAQKNPTAFYLCASSNNPTSGRASDTQYFGPGTRLTVL.

The genes are TRBV5-1 and TRBJ2-3, with 7 bases identical to TRBD1. The CDR3 is made up of 14 amino acids. The junction had 5 bases not matched to a gene; V was cut back by 4 bases and J by 3 bases. Germline V gene sequence: CDR1 SGHRS, CDR2 YFSETQ. CDR3 region: CASSRPTGTDTQYF. In nucleotides, the CDR3 is TGCGCCAGCAGCCGTCCGACAGGGACAGATACGCAGTATTTT.

The rearrangement uses TRBV7-2 and TRBJ2-5; TRBD1 is a possible D gene (6 bases). Trimming removed 2 bases at V and 2 bases at J, with 15 bases between. The CDR3 runs 16 residues. CDR1 is SGHTA, CDR2 FQGNSA, per germline. The CDR3 DNA reads TGTGCCAGCAGCTTAAGGGACACTAACCTTCAAGAGACCCAGTACTTC. This gives the protein CASSLRDTNLQETQYF.

This sequence joins TRBV4-1 and TRBJ2-7, with 10 bases fitting TRBD2. The CDR3 covers 15 residues. Germline lookup yields CDR1 MGHRA and CDR2 YSYEKL. V trimming: 2 bases; J trimming: 2 bases; junction bases outside the gene matches: 3. Here the CDR3 DNA reads TGCGCCAGCAGCCAAATTGGGACTAGCGCCTACGAGCAGTACTTC. Translated, it gives CASSQIGTSAYEQYF.

This clone was found a few times. The chain carries TRBV28 and TRBJ2-2; 9 positions agree with TRBD1. The CDR3 totals 16 residues. The V gene's germline CDR1 is MDHEN and CDR2 SYDVKM. Trimming cost V 4 bases and J 3 bases; bases outside gene matches: 6. The CDR3 DNA reads TGTGCCAGCAGTTCCACCGGGACAGGGCACACCGGGGAGCTGTTTTTT. Encoded protein: CASSSTGTGHTGELFF.

V and J are TRBV5-1 and TRBJ2-1; 9 bases fit TRBD1. Germline CDR1 SGHRS, CDR2 YFSETQ. The CDR3 runs 15 residues. V was clipped by 0 bases and J by 8 bases; unmatched bases: 6. The CDR3 is CASSLDGQGWDEQFF. The CDR3 DNA reads TGCGCCAGCAGCTTGGACGGACAGGGGTGGGATGAGCAGTTCTTC.

The chain employs TRBV14 and TRBJ2-1; possibly TRBD2 for D (5 bases). CDR3 length: 16 residues. Germline CDR1 and CDR2: SGHDN and FVKESK. V was cut by 4 bases and J by 6 bases, with 19 bases left in between. CDR3 sequence (DNA): TGTGCCAGCAGCCCTTTCACTAGTAGGTTAGGCAATGAGCAGTTCTTC. Amino acid sequence: CASSPFTSRLGNEQFF.

The V and J genes are TRBV18 and TRBJ2-7, with 8 bases identical to TRBD1. This CDR3 has 15 amino acids. Trimming cost V 3 bases and J 4 bases; bases outside gene matches: 8. CDR1 KGHSH and CDR2 LQKENI come from the germline V gene. In nucleotides, the CDR3 is TGTGCCAGCTCACCTGGTCGTAACAGGGGGTACGAGCAGTACTTC. It encodes CASSPGRNRGYEQYF.

The chain is built from TRBV7-9 and TRBJ2-3; D gene uncertain. V was shortened by 5 bases and J by 5 bases, with 14 bases between the two germline ends. CDR3 length: 14 amino acids. Germline V gene lookup returns CDR1 SEHNR and CDR2 FQNEAQ (reference sequence). This CDR3 reads CASSLSTSGDTQYF. CDR3 in DNA: TGTGCCAGCAGCCTATCTACGTCGGGAGATACGCAGTATTTT.

V and J are TRBV15 and TRBJ1-4, with D possibly matching TRBD1 (5 bases). CDR1 LNHNV and CDR2 YYDKDF come from the germline V gene (reference sequence). Trimming took off 0 bases at V and 5 bases at J, with 22 bases between the two ends. CDR3 length: 19 amino acids. This chain's CDR3 is CATSRERTLRKVDNEKLFF. CDR3 sequence (DNA): TGTGCCACCAGCAGAGAACGGACACTCCGCAAGGTAGACAATGAAAAACTGTTTTTT.

The V call is TRBV5-4, the J call TRBJ2-3, with 12 bases that match TRBD2. V trimming: 4 bases; J trimming: 9 bases; junction bases outside the gene matches: 9. The CDR3 consists of 15 residues. The germline V gene has CDR1 SGHNT and CDR2 YYREEE (reference sequence). The CDR3 DNA reads as TGTGCCAGCAGCATGCGGACTAGCGGGGACGAGACGCAGTATTTT. Residues: CASSMRTSGDETQYF.

The chain joins TRBV6-5 to TRBJ1-5; TRBD1 matches at 7 bases. The germline gives CDR1 MNHEY, CDR2 SVGAGI. V dropped 5 bases and J dropped 8; count of bases not matched to a gene: 6. This CDR3 is built from 13 residues. CDR3 DNA sequence: TGTGCCAGCAGTCGGGACAGTTACGAGCCCCAGCATTTT. This translates into CASSRDSYEPQHF.

In regard to this clone: Other nucleotide sequences from this sample produce the same CDR3. The chain is built from TRBV5-1 and TRBJ1-3; 8 nucleotides align to TRBD1. Germline trimming cut 4 bases from V and 8 bases from J; bases unmatched to any gene: 11. CDR3 size: 15 residues. The germline CDR1 and CDR2 sequences are SGHRS and YFSETQ. DNA for the CDR3: TGCGCCAGCAGCGGGTCTGGGACAGGAGCGGACACCATATATTTT. Its translation: CASSGSGTGADTIYF.

This chain connects TRBV6-5 to TRBJ1-2, with D unclear. The ends were cut back, 0 bases at V and 3 bases at J, with 8 bases in the middle. CDR1 is MNHEY and CDR2 is SVGAGI in the germline V gene. The CDR3 is 14 amino acids. CDR3 region: CASSYSRRDYGYTF. Here the CDR3 DNA reads TGTGCCAGCAGTTACTCGCGGAGGGACTATGGCTACACCTTC.

Concerning this clone: The germline gene is not matched at one end of the junction; a read error may be the cause. J is TRBJ1-2 and V is TRBV6-1; D is unclear. The CDR3 totals 14 residues. Germline-derived CDR1 and CDR2 are MNHNS and SASEGT. The chain's CDR3 is CASSAEGVNYGHTF. CDR3 sequence (DNA): TGTGCCAGCAGCGCCGAGGGAGTTAACTATGGCCACACCTTC.

This chain connects TRBV5-1 to TRBJ2-1, with D unclear. V was clipped by 4 bases and J by 4 bases, with 3 bases between them. The CDR3 is 11 amino acids. Germline V gives CDR1 SGHRS, CDR2 YFSETQ. CDR3: CASSIYNEQFF. CDR3 DNA: TGCGCCAGCAGCATATACAATGAGCAGTTCTTC.

The chain has TRBV6-1 and TRBJ2-3; weak D call: TRBD1 (5 bases). Germline V gene sequence: CDR1 MNHNS, CDR2 SASEGT. V was clipped by 6 bases and J by 1 base, with 14 bases between them. This CDR3 region has 15 residues. CDR3 in amino acids: CASRRNLGGTDTQYF. The CDR3, as DNA: TGTGCCAGCAGGAGGAACCTAGGGGGCACAGATACGCAGTATTTT.

The rearrangement joins TRBV5-1 to TRBJ1-4; TRBD1 is a possible D gene (5 bases). The CDR3 runs to 13 residues. The V and J ends lost 0 bases and 7 bases respectively, with 7 bases between them. Germline-derived CDR1 and CDR2 are SGHRS and YFSETQ. The CDR3: CASSLETAEKLFF. DNA of the CDR3: TGCGCCAGCAGCTTGGAGACAGCTGAAAAACTGTTTTTT.

This rearrangement joins TRBV5-6 to TRBJ2-1, with a weak D call TRBD2 (5 bases). Germline loops: CDR1 SGHDT, CDR2 YYEEEE. The CDR3 runs 13 residues. V was shortened by 1 base and J by 9 bases, with 11 bases between the two germline ends. CDR3 coding DNA: TGTGCCAGCAGCTTGACTAGTTTCGGTGAGCAGTTCTTC. Translating gives CASSLTSFGEQFF.